These 26 T cell receptor beta chains were sequenced from one sample in a study of T cells in Graves' hyperthyroidism and ophthalmopathy (dated by TCRdb to between 2018 and 2021). The method was multiplex PCR. These reads were obtained on an Illumina HiSeq 2000. The TCR beta CDR3 regions were amplified from the RNA transcripts. The TCR CDR3 was subjected to a first round of RT-PCR using the HTBI primer set and the Qiagen OneStep RT-PCR kit. Using fastp trimming at Q25 and MiXCR clonotype assembly, TCRdb reanalyzed the public sequencing data and kept in-frame beta chains. For every CDR3 protein sequence, its rows merge into one entry that carries the most common genes and DNA. For this sample there are 250,000 to 300,000 distinct CDR3 sequences; around 15% appear just once. Roughly 50% of the sample lies in the top ten. The sequenced material came from blood. The receptors derive from a woman in her sixties or seventies with Graves' ophthalmopathy.

A few counts support this clonotype. The chain combines TRBV19 with TRBJ1-5, with TRBD1 identical over 7 bases. CDR3 length: 14 amino acids. V lost 5 bases, J lost 7 bases, and 8 bases stayed unmatched. CDR1 and CDR2 from the germline V gene are LNHDA and SQIVND (reference sequence). DNA of the CDR3: TGTGCCAGTAGTCCGCCGGGACAGAACCAGCCCCAGCATTTT. This translates into CASSPPGQNQPQHF.

This clonotype was seen at least ten times. V is TRBV11-2 and J is TRBJ1-4; 8 bases are shared with TRBD1. The length of the CDR3 is 15 residues. The germline CDR1 and CDR2 sequences are SGHAT and FQNNGV. Trimming removed 2 bases from V and 8 bases from J; junction bases left unmatched: 7. The DNA of the CDR3 is TGTGCCAGCAGCTTAATTCCAGGGGGCCTGGAAAAACTGTTTTTT. Encoded protein: CASSLIPGGLEKLFF.

Notes on this clonotype: This could be a read error, since a much larger clone is one nucleotide away. V gene TRBV20-1 combines with J gene TRBJ1-2, with no clear D. The CDR3 covers 14 residues. The V gene's germline CDR1 is DFQATT and CDR2 SNEGSKA (reference sequence). The V gene lost 1 base and the J gene lost 7 bases, with 16 bases spanning the gap. DNA for the CDR3: TGCAGTGCTAGAGTCCGGGCAGCGGCGGGTGGCTACACCTTC. Protein product: CSARVRAAAGGYTF.

This clonotype was detected ten times or more. The V and J genes are TRBV20-1 and TRBJ2-1; tentatively, D is TRBD1 (6 bases). V lost 1 base and J 4 bases, leaving 8 bases between the germline ends. This CDR3 is 13 amino acids long. Germline values: CDR1 DFQATT, CDR2 SNEGSKA (reference sequence). CDR3 in amino acids: CSARVGQYNEQFF. In DNA form, the CDR3 reads TGCAGTGCTAGAGTAGGACAGTACAATGAGCAGTTCTTC.

This chain connects TRBV7-9 to TRBJ1-1, with 8 bases fitting TRBD1. Trimming cost V 2 bases and J 1 base; bases outside gene matches: 18. The CDR3 length is 20 residues. Germline CDR1 SEHNR, CDR2 FQNEAQ (reference sequence). The CDR3 loop is CASSLSPVPGQGGGNTEAFF. The CDR3 region has the DNA TGTGCCAGCAGCTTAAGCCCCGTCCCCGGACAGGGAGGAGGGAACACTGAAGCTTTCTTT.

This clonotype was counted at least ten times. The rearrangement joins TRBV7-9 to TRBJ2-3; 12 bases line up with TRBD2. V lost 3 bases to trimming and J lost 3 bases; unmatched junction nucleotides: 10. Germline CDR1 reads SEHNR; CDR2 reads FQNEAQ (reference sequence). This CDR3 has 18 amino acids. CDR3 sequence: CASSLYLLAGGITDTQYF. CDR3 coding DNA: TGTGCCAGCAGCTTGTACCTACTAGCGGGAGGCATAACAGATACGCAGTATTTT.

This clonotype was seen a few times. This chain uses TRBV6-1 with TRBJ1-5; D remains unclear. The CDR3 covers 11 residues. The germline V gene has CDR1 MNHNS and CDR2 SASEGT. Trimming shortened V by 6 bases and J by 5 bases, and 5 bases separated the two germline ends. The chain's CDR3 is CASSDHQPQHF. In DNA form, the CDR3 reads TGTGCCAGCAGCGACCATCAGCCCCAGCATTTT.

CDR3 bases: TGCAGTGCTTTTCAGGGGGCGGCTAATGAAAAACTGTTTTTT. Its translation is CSAFQGAANEKLFF. The chain recombines TRBV20-1 with TRBJ1-4; 8 bases are shared with TRBD1. The V and J ends lost 5 bases and 3 bases, in that order; junction bases with no gene match: 5. CDR3 length equals 14 residues. Germline-derived CDR1 and CDR2 are DFQATT and SNEGSKA (reference sequence).

This clonotype has ten or more counts. The V gene is TRBV11-2, the J gene TRBJ1-2, with 7 bases fitting TRBD1. Per the germline V gene, CDR1 is SGHAT and CDR2 is FQNNGV. This CDR3 has 17 residues. The V segment lost 1 base and the J segment 5 bases; nucleotides outside the gene matches: 13. CDR3 amino acids: CASSLVRLGTALYGYTF. The CDR3 bases are TGTGCCAGCAGCTTAGTCCGTTTGGGGACAGCCCTTTATGGCTACACCTTC. The whole variable domain, remainder taken from reference TRBV11-2 and TRBJ1-2, is EAGVAQSPRYKIIEKRQSVAFWCNPISGHATLYWYQQILGQGPKLLIQFQNNGVVDDSQLPKDRFSAERLKGVDSTLKIQPAKLEDSAVYLCASSLVRLGTALYGYTFGSGTRLTVV.

This clonotype has at least ten counts. V is TRBV18 and J is TRBJ1-1, with D possibly TRBD1 on 5 matching bases. CDR1 KGHSH and CDR2 LQKENI come from the germline V gene. The V gene lost 2 bases and the J gene lost 12 bases, with 19 bases spanning the gap. The CDR3 length is 14 residues. The DNA of the CDR3 is TGTGCCAGCTCACCAGGAGCAGGGAATCGTGTAACTTTCTTT. Translating gives CASSPGAGNRVTFF.

The chain uses TRBV28 and TRBJ2-1; perhaps TRBD2 as D (5 bases). The V gene's germline CDR1 is MDHEN and CDR2 SYDVKM. The CDR3 loop spans 15 amino acids. V gave up 3 bases and J gave up 5 bases, with 14 bases separating them. DNA of the CDR3: TGTGCCAGCAGTTTGTTCGGACGGGGAAACAATGAGCAGTTCTTC. Translating gives CASSLFGRGNNEQFF.

This clonotype was observed at least ten times. In nucleotides, the CDR3 is TGTGCCAGCAGCGTAGCCATGGATACTGAAGCTTTCTTT. The encoded protein is CASSVAMDTEAFF. The genes are TRBV9 and TRBJ1-1; D remains ambiguous. The V gene lost 0 bases and the J gene lost 5 bases, with 8 bases spanning the gap. The germline V gene has CDR1 SGDLS and CDR2 YYNGEE. This CDR3 contains 13 residues.

This clonotype was counted at least ten times. The chain carries TRBV28 and TRBJ2-6, with D unresolved. CDR1 MDHEN and CDR2 SYDVKM come from the germline V gene. The V end was cut by 4 bases, the J end by 0 bases, with 7 bases between. The length of the CDR3 is 15 residues. For the CDR3, the DNA is TGTGCCAGCAGTTCCACACGCTCTGGGGCCAACGTCCTGACTTTC. It codes for CASSSTRSGANVLTF.

This clonotype has at least ten counts. J is TRBJ2-1 and V is TRBV2, with D perhaps TRBD2 (5 bases). CDR1 is SNHLY and CDR2 is FYNNEI in the germline V gene. There are 14 residues in the CDR3. V lost 4 bases and J 4 bases, leaving 11 bases between the germline ends. CDR3 in DNA: TGTGCCAGCAGTGCGCAGCGGAGATACAATGAGCAGTTCTTC. Amino acids: CASSAQRRYNEQFF.

This clonotype was seen ten or more times. The rearrangement links TRBV7-2 to TRBJ2-7; D is unclear. V lost 5 bases to trimming and J lost 2 bases, with 13 bases between them. CDR3 length: 14 residues. Germline V gene lookup returns CDR1 SGHTA and CDR2 FQGNSA. As DNA, the CDR3 is TGTGCCAGCAGCCTCGTAGTTGGCGCCTACGAGCAGTACTTC. Translated, it gives CASSLVVGAYEQYF.

The table lists this clonotype with a few counts. The chain links TRBV20-1 to TRBJ2-5, with no clear D. The V gene's germline CDR1 is DFQATT and CDR2 SNEGSKA (reference sequence). Trimming stripped 4 bases from V and 0 bases from J, with 9 bases between. The length of the CDR3 is 13 residues. As DNA, the CDR3 is TGCAGTGCTATCGACCTCTACCAAGAGACCCAGTACTTC. This encodes CSAIDLYQETQYF.

The chain has TRBV20-1 and TRBJ2-7; D is ambiguous. Germline CDR1 reads DFQATT; CDR2 reads SNEGSKA (reference sequence). The CDR3 covers 13 residues. V was pared by 0 bases and J by 7 bases, with 13 bases between. For the CDR3, the DNA is TGCAGTGCTAGAGATACCGGCGGCGAGGAGCAGTACTTC. Translated, it gives CSARDTGGEEQYF.

The chain has TRBV15 and TRBJ1-4; 10 bases line up with TRBD1. The CDR3 runs 15 residues. CDR1 LNHNV and CDR2 YYDKDF come from the germline V gene (reference sequence). V shed 4 bases and J 10 bases; nucleotides not matched to a gene: 9. The CDR3 region has the DNA TGTGCCACCAGCAAAAAGACAGGGGGCGACGTAAAACTGTTTTTT. It yields the protein CATSKKTGGDVKLFF.

This clonotype has more than one count but fewer than ten. V is TRBV27 and J is TRBJ2-5; the match to TRBD1 covers 12 bases. J gave up 5 bases and V 1 base, and 11 bases lay outside the gene matches. There are 18 residues in the CDR3. Germline CDR1 is MNHEY and CDR2 is SMNVEV (reference sequence). The CDR3, as DNA: TGTGCCAGCAGTTTATTTGGGACAGGGGGCAACCCACGGGAGACCCAGTACTTC. Protein: CASSLFGTGGNPRETQYF.

There are many counts of this clonotype. CDR3 bases: TGTGCCAGCAGTTCCGGCAATGGCTATGGCTACACCTTC. Translated, it gives CASSSGNGYGYTF. The chain couples TRBV6-1 to TRBJ1-2; D gene ambiguous. The V gene lost 5 bases and the J gene lost 4 bases, with 11 bases spanning the gap. Germline CDR1 MNHNS, CDR2 SASEGT. There are 13 residues in the CDR3.

This clonotype came up many times. The chain joins TRBV6-2 or TRBV6-3 to TRBJ2-5; D gene uncertain. Trimming shortened V by 5 bases and J by 1 base, and 11 bases separated the two germline ends. Germline lookup yields CDR1 MNHEY and CDR2 SVGEGT. The CDR3 sequence is 14 residues long. CDR3 nucleotide sequence: TGTGCCAGCAGTAACCCGGACGGCCAAGAGACCCAGTACTTC. The encoded protein is CASSNPDGQETQYF.

The V and J genes are TRBV13 and TRBJ1-6; D is undetermined. V dropped 5 bases and J dropped 3 bases, with 14 bases sitting between them. The CDR3 loop spans 16 amino acids. Germline V CDR1 and CDR2: PRHDT, FYEKMQ (reference sequence). This CDR3 is CASSVEAELYNSPLHF. CDR3 nucleotides: TGTGCCAGCAGCGTAGAGGCAGAACTCTATAATTCACCCCTCCACTTT.

This chain connects TRBV12-3 or TRBV12-4 to TRBJ1-2, with D unresolved. Trimming cost V 3 bases and J 6 bases, with 11 bases left between them. CDR3 length: 13 amino acids. Here the CDR3 DNA reads TGTGCCAGCAGTTTTGCCACCTCCCATGGCTACACCTTC. Translated, it gives CASSFATSHGYTF.

This clonotype came up many times. V is TRBV5-1 and J is TRBJ1-1; D may be TRBD1 (5 bases). The V end was cut by 4 bases, the J end by 5 bases, with 15 bases between. Per the germline V gene, CDR1 is SGHRS and CDR2 is YFSETQ. The CDR3 totals 14 residues. Here the CDR3 reads CASSPNSWGTEAFF. As DNA, the CDR3 is TGCGCCAGCAGCCCGAACAGTTGGGGGACTGAAGCTTTCTTT.

In its sample, this clonotype was seen many times. Here the CDR3 reads CASSLAQRSTEAFF. The CDR3 DNA reads TGTGCCAGCAGCTTAGCGCAGCGGAGCACTGAAGCTTTCTTT. This chain uses TRBV11-2 with TRBJ1-1; D is ambiguous. Trimming removed 1 base at V and 4 bases at J, with 10 bases between. Germline V lookup: CDR1 SGHAT, CDR2 FQNNGV. CDR3 size: 14 residues.

This clonotype was recorded a few times. The CDR3 here is CSVEVGSDQPQHF. As DNA, the CDR3 is TGCAGCGTTGAGGTGGGGTCAGATCAGCCCCAGCATTTT. This chain connects TRBV20-1 to TRBJ1-5; D unresolved. The CDR3 consists of 13 residues. CDR1 and CDR2 (germline): DFQATT, SNEGSKA (reference sequence).